The clone carrying this TCR beta chain turned up a few times. Its target is not known. A much larger clone differs from this one at a single base, so this may be a read error. The data were taken from a study of metastatic and nonmetastatic thyroid tumors. Study overall: Comparison of repertoires was carried out across blood and tumor or nodule tissue from malignant and benign thyroid patients. Broader study findings: Across blood and tumor, TCR beta diversity in malignant thyroid tumors was reportedly significantly higher than in benign nodules.

V lost 3 bases to trimming and J lost 6 bases; unmatched junction nucleotides: 10. The CDR3 has 16 amino acids. Germline assignment: CDR1 SQVTM and CDR2 ANQGSEA. Patients were all untreated before their thyroid surgery. In the original processing: Clinicopathological groups differed in CDR3, with these differences serving to build a distant-metastasis classifier for papillary thyroid cancer. TCRdb reprocessed the PCR reads via MiXCR. The V and J calls, along with clone size, are taken from TCRdb and not from the paper's own processing. Seen here are roughly 89,000 clones, under 15% observed once, and the top ten hold 7% to 10%.

This clonotype was sampled from a female donor with papillary thyroid cancer or a benign thyroid nodule (not recorded which). Some clones in this sample may be carry-over from other donors' samples. Sequenced sample: tumor tissue. The J gene is TRBJ1-4, the V gene TRBV29-1; 10 nucleotides match TRBD1. The CDR3 coding sequence is TGCAGCGTTGAGGCCGGGACAGGGGCGAAAGATGAAAAACTGTTTTTT. Amino acids: CSVEAGTGAKDEKLFF.